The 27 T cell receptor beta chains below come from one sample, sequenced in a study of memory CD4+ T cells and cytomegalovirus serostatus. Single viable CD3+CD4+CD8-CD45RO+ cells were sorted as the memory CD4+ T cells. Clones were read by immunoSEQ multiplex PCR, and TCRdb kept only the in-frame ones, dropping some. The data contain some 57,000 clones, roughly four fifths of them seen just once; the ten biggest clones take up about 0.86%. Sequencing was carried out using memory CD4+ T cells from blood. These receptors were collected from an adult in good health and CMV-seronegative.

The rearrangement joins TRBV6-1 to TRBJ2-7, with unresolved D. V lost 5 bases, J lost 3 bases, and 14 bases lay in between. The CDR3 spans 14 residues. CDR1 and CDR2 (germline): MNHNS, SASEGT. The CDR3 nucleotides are TGTGCCAGCAGTCCGACCTATATCGACTACGAGCAGTACTTC. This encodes CASSPTYIDYEQYF.

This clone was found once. The DNA of the CDR3 is TGTGCCAGCAGCCCTCGGCTTGCTTCGTACAATGAGCAGTTCTTC. Protein product: CASSPRLASYNEQFF. The chain recombines TRBV9 with TRBJ2-1; D gene uncertain. Germline CDR1 SGDLS, CDR2 YYNGEE. V lost 4 bases and J 4 bases, leaving 15 bases between the germline ends. The length of the CDR3 is 15 residues.

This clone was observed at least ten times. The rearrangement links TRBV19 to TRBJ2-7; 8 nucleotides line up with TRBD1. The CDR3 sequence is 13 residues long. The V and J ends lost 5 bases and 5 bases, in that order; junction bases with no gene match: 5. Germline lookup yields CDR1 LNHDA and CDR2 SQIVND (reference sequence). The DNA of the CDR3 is TGTGCCAGTAGTCTGCAGGGGGCTAACGAGCAGTACTTC. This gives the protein CASSLQGANEQYF.

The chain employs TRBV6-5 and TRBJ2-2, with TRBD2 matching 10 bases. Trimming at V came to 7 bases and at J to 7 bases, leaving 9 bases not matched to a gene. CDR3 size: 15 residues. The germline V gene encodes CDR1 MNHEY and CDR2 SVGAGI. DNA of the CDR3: TGTGCCAGCACACTTAGCGGGGGGTTGGTCGGGGAGCTGTTTTTT. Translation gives CASTLSGGLVGELFF.

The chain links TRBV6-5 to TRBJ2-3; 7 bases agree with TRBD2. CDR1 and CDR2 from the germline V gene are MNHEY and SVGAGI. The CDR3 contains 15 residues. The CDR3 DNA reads TGTGTGAAGGGATGGCAGGCGGGAGTAAGAGATACGCAGTATTTT. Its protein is CVKGWQAGVRDTQYF.

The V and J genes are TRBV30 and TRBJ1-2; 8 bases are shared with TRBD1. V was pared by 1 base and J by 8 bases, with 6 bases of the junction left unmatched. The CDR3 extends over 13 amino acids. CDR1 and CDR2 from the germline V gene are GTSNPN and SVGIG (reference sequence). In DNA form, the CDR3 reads TGTGCCTGGAGTGAGTTGCAGGGGGCGGGCTACACCTTC. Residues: CAWSELQGAGYTF.

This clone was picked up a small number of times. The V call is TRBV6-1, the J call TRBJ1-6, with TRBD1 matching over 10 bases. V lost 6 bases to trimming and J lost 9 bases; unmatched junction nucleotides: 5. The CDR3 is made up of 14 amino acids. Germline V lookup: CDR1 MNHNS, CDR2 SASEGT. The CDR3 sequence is CASRPGQGSSPLHF. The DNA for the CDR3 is TGTGCCAGCAGGCCGGGACAGGGGAGTTCACCCCTCCACTTT.

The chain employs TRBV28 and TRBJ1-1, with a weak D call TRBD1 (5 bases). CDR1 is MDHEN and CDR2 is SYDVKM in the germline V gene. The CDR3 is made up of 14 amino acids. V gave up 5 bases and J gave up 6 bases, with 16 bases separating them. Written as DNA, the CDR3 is TGTGCCAGCAGTACCTTCGGGGGGTCCGCTGAAGCTTTCTTT. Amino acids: CASSTFGGSAEAFF.

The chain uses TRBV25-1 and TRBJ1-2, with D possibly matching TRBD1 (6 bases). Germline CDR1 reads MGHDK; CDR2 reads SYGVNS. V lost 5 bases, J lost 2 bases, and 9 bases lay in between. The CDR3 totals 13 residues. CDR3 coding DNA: TGTGCCAGCAGTTCAGACAGGAACTATGGCTACACCTTC. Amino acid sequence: CASSSDRNYGYTF.

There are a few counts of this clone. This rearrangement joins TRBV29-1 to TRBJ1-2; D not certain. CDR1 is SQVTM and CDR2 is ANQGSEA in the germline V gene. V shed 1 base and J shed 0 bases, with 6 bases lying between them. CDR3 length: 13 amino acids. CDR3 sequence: CSVEGRSNYGYTF. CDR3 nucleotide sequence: TGCAGCGTTGAAGGGCGCTCTAACTATGGCTACACCTTC.

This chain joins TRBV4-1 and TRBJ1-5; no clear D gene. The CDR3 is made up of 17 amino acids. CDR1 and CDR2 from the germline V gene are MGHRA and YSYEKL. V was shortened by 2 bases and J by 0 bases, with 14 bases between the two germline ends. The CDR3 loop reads CASSQRAREYSNQPQHF. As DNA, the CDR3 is TGCGCCAGCAGCCAAAGGGCTCGCGAATATAGCAATCAGCCCCAGCATTTT.

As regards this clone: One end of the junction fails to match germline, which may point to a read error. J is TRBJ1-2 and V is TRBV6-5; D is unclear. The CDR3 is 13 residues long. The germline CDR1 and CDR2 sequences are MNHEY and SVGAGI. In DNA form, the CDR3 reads TGTGTCAGCAGTGAAAACCCTAACTATGGCTACACCTTC. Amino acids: CVSSENPNYGYTF.

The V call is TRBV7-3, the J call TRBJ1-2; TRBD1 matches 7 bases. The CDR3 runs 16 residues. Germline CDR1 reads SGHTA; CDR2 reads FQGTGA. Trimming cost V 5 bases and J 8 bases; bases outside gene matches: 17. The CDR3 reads CASSLRQGVGLGGYTF. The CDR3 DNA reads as TGTGCCAGCAGCCTACGACAGGGAGTGGGTTTGGGAGGCTACACCTTC.

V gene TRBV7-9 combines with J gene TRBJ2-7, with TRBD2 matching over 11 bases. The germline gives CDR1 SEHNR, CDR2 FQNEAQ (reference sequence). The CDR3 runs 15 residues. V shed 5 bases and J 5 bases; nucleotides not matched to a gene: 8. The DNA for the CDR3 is TGTGCCAGCAGCACTAGACTAGCGGGACTACACGAGCAGTACTTC. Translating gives CASSTRLAGLHEQYF.

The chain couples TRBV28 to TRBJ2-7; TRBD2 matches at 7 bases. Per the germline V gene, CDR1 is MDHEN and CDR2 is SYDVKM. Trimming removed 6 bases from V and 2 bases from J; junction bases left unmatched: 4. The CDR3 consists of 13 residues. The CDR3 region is CASRASGPYEQYF. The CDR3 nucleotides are TGTGCCAGCAGGGCTAGCGGACCCTACGAGCAGTACTTC.

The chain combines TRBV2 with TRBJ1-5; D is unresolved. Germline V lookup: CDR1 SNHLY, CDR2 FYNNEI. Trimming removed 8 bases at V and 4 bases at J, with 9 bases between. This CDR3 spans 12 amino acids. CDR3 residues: CASARDNQPQHF. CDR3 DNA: TGTGCCAGCGCGAGGGATAATCAGCCCCAGCATTTT.

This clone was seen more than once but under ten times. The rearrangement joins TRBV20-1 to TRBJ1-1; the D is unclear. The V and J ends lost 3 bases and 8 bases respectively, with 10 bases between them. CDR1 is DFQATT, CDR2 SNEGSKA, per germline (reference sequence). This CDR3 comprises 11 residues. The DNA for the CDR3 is TGCAGTGCTAGCCAGGACCCAGAAGCTTTCTTT. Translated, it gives CSASQDPEAFF.

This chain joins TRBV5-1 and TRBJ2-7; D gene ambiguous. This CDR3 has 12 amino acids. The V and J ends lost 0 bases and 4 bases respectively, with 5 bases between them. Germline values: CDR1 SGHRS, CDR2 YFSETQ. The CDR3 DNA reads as TGCGCCAGCAGCTTGGGAGGATACGAGCAGTACTTC. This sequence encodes CASSLGGYEQYF.

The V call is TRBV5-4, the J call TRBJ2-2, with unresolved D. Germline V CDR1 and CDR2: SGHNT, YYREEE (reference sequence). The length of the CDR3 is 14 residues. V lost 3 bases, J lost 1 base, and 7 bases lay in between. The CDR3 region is CASSSARNTGELFF. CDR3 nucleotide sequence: TGTGCCAGCAGCTCAGCGCGGAACACCGGGGAGCTGTTTTTT.

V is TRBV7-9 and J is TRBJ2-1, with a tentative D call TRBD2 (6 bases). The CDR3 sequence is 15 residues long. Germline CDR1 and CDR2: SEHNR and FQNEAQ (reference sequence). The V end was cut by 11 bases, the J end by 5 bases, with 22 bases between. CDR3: CAVQWLGRLNNEQFF. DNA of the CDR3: TGTGCCGTCCAGTGGCTGGGGAGGTTAAACAATGAGCAGTTCTTC.

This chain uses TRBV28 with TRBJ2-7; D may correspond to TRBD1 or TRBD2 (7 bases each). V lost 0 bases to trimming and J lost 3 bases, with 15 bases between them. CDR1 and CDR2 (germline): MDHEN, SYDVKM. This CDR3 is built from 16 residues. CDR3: CASSLWGGGQNYEQYF. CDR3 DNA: TGTGCCAGCAGTTTATGGGGCGGGGGACAGAACTACGAGCAGTACTTC. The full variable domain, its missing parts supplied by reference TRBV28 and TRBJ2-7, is DVKVTQSSRYLVKRTGEKVFLECVQDMDHENMFWYRQDPGLGLRLIYFSYDVKMKEKGDIPEGYSVSREKKERFSLILESASTNQTSMYLCASSLWGGGQNYEQYFGPGTRLTVT.

The chain's CDR3 is CASSESPRSGTIYF. In DNA, the CDR3 is TGTGCCAGCAGTGAATCGCCCCGGTCCGGCACCATATATTTT. The J gene is TRBJ1-3, the V gene TRBV25-1; the D is unclear. This CDR3 is built from 14 residues. Germline CDR1 and CDR2: MGHDK and SYGVNS. Trimming shortened V by 1 base and J by 9 bases, and 13 bases separated the two germline ends.

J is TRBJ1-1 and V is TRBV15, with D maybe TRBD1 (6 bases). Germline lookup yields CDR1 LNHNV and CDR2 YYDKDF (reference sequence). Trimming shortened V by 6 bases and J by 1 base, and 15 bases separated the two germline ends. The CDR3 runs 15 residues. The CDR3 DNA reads TGTGCCACCAGGCAGGGGCCCTGGGCGAACACTGAAGCTTTCTTT. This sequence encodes CATRQGPWANTEAFF.

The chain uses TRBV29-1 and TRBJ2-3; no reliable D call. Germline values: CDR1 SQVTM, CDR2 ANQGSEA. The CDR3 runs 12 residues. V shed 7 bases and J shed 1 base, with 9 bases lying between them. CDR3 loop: CSGQWGTDTQYF. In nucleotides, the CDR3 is TGCAGCGGCCAGTGGGGCACAGATACGCAGTATTTT.

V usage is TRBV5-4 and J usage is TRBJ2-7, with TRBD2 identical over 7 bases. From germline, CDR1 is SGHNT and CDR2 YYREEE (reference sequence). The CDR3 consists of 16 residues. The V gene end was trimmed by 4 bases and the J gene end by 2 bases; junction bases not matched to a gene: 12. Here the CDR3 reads CASSAGGGRAAYEQYF. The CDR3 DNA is TGTGCCAGCAGCGCTGGGGGGGGGAGGGCAGCCTACGAGCAGTACTTC.

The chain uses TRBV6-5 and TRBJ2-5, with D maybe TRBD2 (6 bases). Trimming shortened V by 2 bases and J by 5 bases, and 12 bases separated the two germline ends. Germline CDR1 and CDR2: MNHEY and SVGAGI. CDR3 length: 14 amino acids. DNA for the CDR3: TGTGCCAGCAGTTACGGTCTAGCGATCGAGACCCAGTACTTC. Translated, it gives CASSYGLAIETQYF.

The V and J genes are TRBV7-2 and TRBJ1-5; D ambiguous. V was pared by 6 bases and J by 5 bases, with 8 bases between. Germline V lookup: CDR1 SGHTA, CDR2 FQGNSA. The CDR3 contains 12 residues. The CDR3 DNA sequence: TGTGCCAGCAGTTTCCTCTATCAGCCCCAGCATTTT. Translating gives CASSFLYQPQHF.